This T cell receptor (beta chain) was identified during a study of neurological immune-mediated disorders. This clonotype appeared many times. 5'RACE with 10-nucleotide random UMIs produced the cDNA. Each CDR3 protein gets one entry after TCRdb re-called the 5' RACE reads with MiXCR. The sample lists tens of thousands of distinct CDR3 sequences, 10% occurring once. Germline lookup yields CDR1 SGHRS and CDR2 YFSETQ. This CDR3 region has 14 residues. V lost 6 bases, J lost 5 bases, and 15 bases lay in between. The rearrangement uses TRBV5-1 and TRBJ2-1, with D possibly matching TRBD2 (6 bases). Sequenced input: PBMCs. This TCR was recovered from a man between 35 and 55 years old in good health. The CDR3 DNA reads TGCGCCAGCAAGTGGCGGGAAAACAACAATGAGCAGTTCTTC. Amino acid sequence: CASKWRENNNEQFF. The variable domain in full, completed from reference TRBV5-1 and TRBJ2-1, reads KAGVTQTPRYLIKTRGQQVTLSCSPISGHRSVSWYQQTPGQGLQFLFEYFSETQRNKGNFPGRFSGRQFSNSRSEMNVSTLELGDSALYLCASKWRENNNEQFFGPGTRLTVL.